This T cell receptor (beta chain) was sequenced during a study of identical twins. General observations from the study: Within beta out-of-frame sequences, the excess sharing observed between twins was weaker. Cord blood's abundant beta clonotypes had fewer insertions, unlike memory repertoires.

This clonotype occurred a few times. The antigen is not known. A universal primer binding site was introduced by template switching. The final cDNA contained unique molecular identifiers. MiXCR, run by TCRdb on the 5' RACE reads, gives a single entry per CDR3 protein. The repertoire holds 250,000 to 300,000 distinct CDR3 sequences, with 8% to 9.5% as singletons. The sample also formed part of further work on yellow fever vaccine responses in identical twins.

This sequence was found in a woman aged 18-29 years in good health. The sample was CD8+ T cells sorted from blood.

The CDR3 loop reads CASSLDAGQPQHF. The CDR3 DNA follows: TGCGCCAGCAGCTTGGACGCGGGTCAGCCCCAGCATTTT. V gene TRBV5-1 combines with J gene TRBJ1-5; D remains unclear. Trimming pared 0 bases from V and 6 bases from J, leaving 7 bases between. CDR1 and CDR2 (germline): SGHRS, YFSETQ. The CDR3 is 13 amino acids.